The 20 T cell receptor beta chains below were found in one sample sequenced in a study of tumor-infiltrating lymphocytes in primary liver carcinoma. The template, about 540 ng total RNA, yielded TCR beta cDNA made with a constant-region primer. Modified slightly, ARM-PCR produced TCR beta libraries over three nested multiplex PCR rounds. Each of the first two PCR rounds ran about 9 cycles with TRBV1-TRBV30 forward and C-beta reverse primers. TCRdb analysed the multiplex PCR reads with MiXCR anew, one entry per CDR3 protein. The data hold a few hundred thousand distinct CDR3 sequences, with around 50% observed a single time. It was unsorted whole blood that yielded blood RNA, and germline DNA was also extracted. The source material was peripheral blood. These receptors all come from a woman aged 30 to 39 with primary liver carcinoma and hepatitis B virus infection.

This clonotype was counted a few times. This may come from a read error, since a much larger clone is one base off. The rearrangement uses TRBV28 and TRBJ2-1; 10 bases map to TRBD2. The V gene's germline CDR1 is MDHEN and CDR2 SYDVKM. CDR3 length equals 16 residues. The DNA of the CDR3 is TGTGCCTGCAGTTCCCCGCCTAGCGGGAGAGGCAATGAGCAGTTCTTC. It is translated as CACSSPPSGRGNEQFF.

This clonotype was detected once. Being one base from a much bigger clone, this may be a read error. This chain links TRBV7-8 with TRBJ2-1; no firm D call. Germline CDR1 is SGHVS and CDR2 is FQNEAQ. Deletions cut 5 bases from V and 10 bases from J, with 9 bases between. The CDR3 has 11 amino acids. The CDR3 spells CASSIWTEQFF. The CDR3 nucleotides read TGTGCCAGCAGCATTTGGACGGAGCAGTTCTTC.

This clonotype was seen at least ten times. J is TRBJ2-2 and V is TRBV4-3, with D possibly TRBD1 on 5 matching bases. Germline loops: CDR1 LGHNA, CDR2 YSLEER. Trimming removed 0 bases at V and 6 bases at J, with 17 bases between. The CDR3 sequence is 17 residues long. The CDR3 is CASSQESIWGSSGELFF. DNA for the CDR3: TGCGCCAGCAGCCAAGAGTCTATATGGGGCTCGTCCGGGGAGCTGTTTTTT.

A remark on this clonotype: A much bigger clone sits one base away, suggesting this may be a read error. This chain joins TRBV6-2 or TRBV6-3 and TRBJ2-7; D is unresolved. The CDR3 totals 14 residues. V was cut by 4 bases and J by 2 bases, with 12 bases left in between. The germline gives CDR1 MNHEY, CDR2 SVGEGT. The CDR3 region is CASSSETPPYEQYF. The CDR3 DNA is TGTGCCAGCAGTTCCGAGACACCTCCCTACGAGCAGTACTTC.

Details on this clonotype: This may be a read error: a much more frequent sequence differs by one nucleotide. The chain carries TRBV7-8 and TRBJ1-5; a weak D match, TRBD1 (6 bases). The CDR3 is made up of 15 amino acids. Per germline, CDR1 SGHVS and CDR2 FQNEAQ. CDR3 sequence reads: CVSSLTGNMGQPQHF. CDR3 DNA: TGTGTCAGCAGCTTAACAGGGAACATGGGGCAGCCCCAGCATTTT.

As for this clonotype: A much larger clone lies a single base off, so this may be a read error. This chain links TRBV12-3 or TRBV12-4 with TRBJ1-1; D uncertain. There are 13 residues in the CDR3. In nucleotides, the CDR3 is TGTGCCAACAGTTTACAAGGAGGCACTGAAGCTTTCTTT. Translation gives CANSLQGGTEAFF.

This clonotype was detected only a few times. The chain links TRBV5-4 to TRBJ2-1; D is perhaps TRBD2 (5 bases). With 3 bases removed from V and 6 bases from J, the gap between germline ends came to 7 bases. From germline, CDR1 is SGHNT and CDR2 YYREEE (reference sequence). This CDR3 spans 12 amino acids. The DNA of the CDR3 is TGTGCCAGCAGCTGGACTTCCAATGAGCAGTTCTTC. Its protein is CASSWTSNEQFF.

A word on this clonotype: A much larger clonotype is one base distant, so this may be a read error. V usage is TRBV12-3 or TRBV12-4 and J usage is TRBJ2-1; possibly TRBD1 for D (6 bases). V was clipped by 5 bases and J by 6 bases, with 14 bases between them. The CDR3 spans 14 residues. The CDR3 DNA is TGTGCCAGCAGTATCAGGGGTCGTACCAATGAGCAGTTCTTC. Translation: CASSIRGRTNEQFF.

In regard to this clonotype: An end of the junction differs from the germline gene, which may be a read error. The V call is TRBV29-1, the J call TRBJ2-3, with D hard to call. The CDR3 loop spans 16 amino acids. Germline V gene sequence: CDR1 SQVTM, CDR2 ANQGSEA. As DNA, the CDR3 is TGCAGCGTCGAAGACGTTGGATTTTCTAGCACAGATACGCAGTATTTT. Amino acids: CSVEDVGFSSTDTQYF.

The J gene is TRBJ2-1, the V gene TRBV12-3 or TRBV12-4, with 12 positions matching TRBD2. Trimming cost V 5 bases and J 8 bases; bases outside gene matches: 19. The CDR3 contains 19 residues. The CDR3 sequence: CASSGAIVLAGGPSDEQFF. Written as DNA, the CDR3 is TGTGCCAGCAGTGGGGCGATCGTGCTAGCGGGAGGGCCATCGGATGAGCAGTTCTTC.

The chain joins TRBV10-3 to TRBJ2-2; tentative D call: TRBD2 (6 bases). V was cut by 4 bases and J by 0 bases, with 6 bases left in between. The CDR3 has 14 amino acids. CDR1 is ENHRY, CDR2 SYGVKD, per germline. The chain's CDR3 is CAISGLANTGELFF. As DNA, the CDR3 is TGTGCCATCAGTGGACTAGCGAACACCGGGGAGCTGTTTTTT.

This clonotype was recorded at least ten times. The CDR3 reads CAGKPLGGEQNEQFF. The CDR3 coding sequence is TGTGCCGGGAAGCCGTTGGGGGGAGAACAAAATGAGCAGTTCTTC. The J gene is TRBJ2-1, the V gene TRBV11-2; weak D call: TRBD2 (6 bases). The V end lost 11 bases, the J end lost 7 bases, and 24 bases lay between the germline ends. Germline V gives CDR1 SGHAT, CDR2 FQNNGV. The CDR3 spans 15 residues.

The chain carries TRBV7-9 and TRBJ2-2; D assignment may be TRBD1 or TRBD2 (5 bases each). V dropped 10 bases and J dropped 0 bases, with 12 bases sitting between them. From germline, CDR1 is SEHNR and CDR2 FQNEAQ (reference sequence). CDR3 length: 14 amino acids. As DNA, the CDR3 is TGTGCCACCTCTTGGGGGTCGAACACCGGGGAGCTGTTTTTT. Translating it yields CATSWGSNTGELFF.

The table lists this clonotype with many counts. The chain uses TRBV4-1 and TRBJ2-5; possible D gene TRBD1, 5 bases. Germline V CDR1 and CDR2: MGHRA, YSYEKL. The CDR3 is 15 residues long. V lost 0 bases and J lost 2, with 10 bases in between. The CDR3 region has the DNA TGCGCCAGCAGCCAAGATGGGCAGGGTCAAGAGACCCAGTACTTC. Translation: CASSQDGQGQETQYF.

As for this clonotype: Mismatch with germline at one junction end may stem from a read error. This sequence joins TRBV7-9 and TRBJ2-5, with TRBD2 matching over 8 bases. Germline CDR1 is SEHNR and CDR2 is FQNEAQ (reference sequence). The CDR3 length is 15 residues. The CDR3 sequence: CVSSTLGGGQETQYF. CDR3 nucleotides: TGTGTCAGCAGCACTCTCGGGGGGGGTCAAGAGACCCAGTACTTC.

In its sample, this clonotype was seen many times. The V gene is TRBV29-1, the J gene TRBJ2-7; 9 positions match TRBD2. Germline lookup yields CDR1 SQVTM and CDR2 ANQGSEA. The CDR3 extends over 17 amino acids. Unmatched junction bases numbered 15, after V lost 6 bases and J lost 0 bases. The CDR3 loop reads CSVRGSGSGRSSYEQYF. The CDR3 nucleotides read TGCAGCGTGAGGGGTAGCGGGAGCGGTCGGAGCTCCTACGAGCAGTACTTC.

This chain uses TRBV12-3 or TRBV12-4 with TRBJ2-1; 11 bases line up with TRBD2. Unmatched junction bases numbered 11, after V lost 6 bases and J lost 7 bases. The CDR3 consists of 16 residues. CDR3 coding DNA: TGTGCCAGCAGCAATTTAGCGGGAGGGCCGGGGAATGAGCAGTTCTTC. Protein sequence: CASSNLAGGPGNEQFF.

To note about this clonotype: The junction does not match germline at one end; this may be a read error. J is TRBJ1-1 and V is TRBV11-2; TRBD1 aligns across 7 bases. CDR1 and CDR2 from the germline V gene are SGHAT and FQNNGV. The CDR3 contains 16 residues. CDR3 in amino acids: CGSSLPGGRANTEAFF. The CDR3 DNA follows: TGTGGCAGCAGCTTACCAGGGGGTCGGGCGAACACTGAAGCTTTCTTT.

Points on this clonotype: This may stem from a read error, because a much larger clone lies one nucleotide away. The chain links TRBV10-3 to TRBJ2-1, with 8 nucleotides matching TRBD2. The CDR3 has 14 residues. The germline V gene encodes CDR1 ENHRY and CDR2 SYGVKD. The DNA of the CDR3 is TGTGCCATCAGTGAAAGCGGGGGTTACAGTGAGCAGTTCTTC. It translates to CAISESGGYSEQFF.

The J gene is TRBJ2-5, the V gene TRBV24-1, with 9 bases identical to TRBD2. Trimming at V came to 6 bases and at J to 2 bases, leaving 6 bases not matched to a gene. Germline lookup yields CDR1 KGHDR and CDR2 SFDVKD. The CDR3 loop spans 15 amino acids. The CDR3 DNA reads as TGTGCCACCAGTCCAGCGGGAGGTGCTCAAGAGACCCAGTACTTC. Its translation: CATSPAGGAQETQYF.